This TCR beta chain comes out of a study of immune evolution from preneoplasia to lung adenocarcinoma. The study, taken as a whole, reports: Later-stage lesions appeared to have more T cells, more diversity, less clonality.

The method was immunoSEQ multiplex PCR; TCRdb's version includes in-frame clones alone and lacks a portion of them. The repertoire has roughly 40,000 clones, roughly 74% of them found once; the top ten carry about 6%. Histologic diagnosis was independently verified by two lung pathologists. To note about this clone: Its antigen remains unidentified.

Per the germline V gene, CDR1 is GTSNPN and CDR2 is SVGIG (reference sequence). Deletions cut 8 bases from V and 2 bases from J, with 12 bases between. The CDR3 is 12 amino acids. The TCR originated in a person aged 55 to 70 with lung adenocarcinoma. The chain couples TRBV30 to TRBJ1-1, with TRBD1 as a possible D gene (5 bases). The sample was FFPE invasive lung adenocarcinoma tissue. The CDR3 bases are TGTGCCGCTGGACGGGACAACACTGAAGCTTTCTTT. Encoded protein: CAAGRDNTEAFF.